A single sample is the source of the 2 T cell receptor beta chains below, sequenced in a study of cytomegalovirus exposure and HLA in healthy donors. A multiplex PCR was run with 60 Vbeta primers and 13 Jbeta primers. TCRdb keeps only in-frame clones here, not all; method: immunoSEQ multiplex PCR. The sample lists 150,000 or so clones; around 83% were seen once. Sequenced input: PBMCs. The receptor set was obtained from a man aged 18-30 years in good health and CMV-seropositive.

This clone was recorded once. The chain employs TRBV5-4 and TRBJ2-5; 13 bases fit TRBD2. The CDR3 covers 16 residues. Losses at the gene ends were 4 bases for V and 5 bases for J; bases not matched to a gene: 8. Germline values: CDR1 SGHNT, CDR2 YYREEE (reference sequence). CDR3 sequence reads: CASSQWTSGGSETQYF. DNA of the CDR3: TGTGCCAGCAGCCAATGGACTAGCGGGGGTAGTGAGACCCAGTACTTC.

CDR3 nucleotides: TGCGCCAGCAGCCAAGCGCCCGGTAGCTACGAGCAGTACTTC. Encoded protein: CASSQAPGSYEQYF. The J gene is TRBJ2-7, the V gene TRBV4-3; D gene ambiguous. CDR3 length equals 14 residues. The germline V gene has CDR1 LGHNA and CDR2 YSLEER. The ends were cut back, 1 base at V and 3 bases at J, with 10 bases in the middle.